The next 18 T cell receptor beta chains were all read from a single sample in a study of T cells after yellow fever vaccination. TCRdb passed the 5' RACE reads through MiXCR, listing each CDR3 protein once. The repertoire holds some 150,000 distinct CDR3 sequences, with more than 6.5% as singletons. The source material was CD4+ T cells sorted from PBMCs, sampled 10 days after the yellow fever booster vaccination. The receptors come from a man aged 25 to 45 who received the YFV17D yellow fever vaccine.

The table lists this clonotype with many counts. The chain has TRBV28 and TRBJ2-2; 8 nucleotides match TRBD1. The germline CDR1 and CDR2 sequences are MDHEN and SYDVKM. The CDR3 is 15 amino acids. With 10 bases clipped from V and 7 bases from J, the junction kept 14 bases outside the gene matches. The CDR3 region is CAIGTSGQGVGELFF. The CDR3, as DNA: TGTGCCATCGGCACGTCCGGACAGGGAGTCGGGGAGCTGTTTTTT.

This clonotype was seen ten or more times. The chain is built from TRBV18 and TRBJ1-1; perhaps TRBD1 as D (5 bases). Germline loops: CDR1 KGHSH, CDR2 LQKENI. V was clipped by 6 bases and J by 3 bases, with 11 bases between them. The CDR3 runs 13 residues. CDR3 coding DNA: TGTGCCAGCTCTGGGGACGACCACACTGAAGCTTTCTTT. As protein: CASSGDDHTEAFF.

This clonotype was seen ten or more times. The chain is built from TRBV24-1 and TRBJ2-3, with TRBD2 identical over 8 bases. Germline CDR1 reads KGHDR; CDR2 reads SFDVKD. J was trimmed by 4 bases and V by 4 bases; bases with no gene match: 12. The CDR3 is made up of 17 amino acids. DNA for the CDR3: TGTGCCACCAGTGACTGGCTCGCGGGAGGTGGCGCAGATACGCAGTATTTT. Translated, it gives CATSDWLAGGGADTQYF.

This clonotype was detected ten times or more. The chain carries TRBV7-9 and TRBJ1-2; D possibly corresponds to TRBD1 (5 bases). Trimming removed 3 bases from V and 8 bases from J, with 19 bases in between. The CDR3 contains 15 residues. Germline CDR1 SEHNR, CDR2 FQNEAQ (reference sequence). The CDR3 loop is CASSFDGAGRGGYTF. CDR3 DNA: TGTGCCAGCAGCTTTGACGGGGCAGGTCGAGGCGGCTACACCTTC. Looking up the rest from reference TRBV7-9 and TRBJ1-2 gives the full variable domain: DTGVSQNPRHKITKRGQNVTFRCDPISEHNRLYWYRQTLGQGPEFLTYFQNEAQLEKSRLLSDRFSAERPKGSFSTLEIQRTEQGDSAMYLCASSFDGAGRGGYTFGSGTRLTVV.

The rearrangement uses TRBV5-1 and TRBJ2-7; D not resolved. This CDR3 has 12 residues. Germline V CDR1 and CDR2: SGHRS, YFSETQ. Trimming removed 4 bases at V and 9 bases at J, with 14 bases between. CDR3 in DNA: TGCGCCAGCAGCAACTATAAAGACGGGCAGTACTTC. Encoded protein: CASSNYKDGQYF.

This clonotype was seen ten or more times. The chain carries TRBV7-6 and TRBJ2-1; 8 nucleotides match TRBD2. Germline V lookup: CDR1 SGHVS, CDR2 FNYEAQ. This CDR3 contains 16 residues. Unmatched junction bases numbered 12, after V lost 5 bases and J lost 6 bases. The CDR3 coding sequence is TGTGCCAGCAGCCGCCTGGGGCTAGCGGGTAGCAATGAGCAGTTCTTC. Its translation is CASSRLGLAGSNEQFF.

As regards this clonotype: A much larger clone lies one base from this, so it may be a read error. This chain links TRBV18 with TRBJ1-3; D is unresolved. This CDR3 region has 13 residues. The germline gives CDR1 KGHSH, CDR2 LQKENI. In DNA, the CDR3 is TGTACCAGCTCACCGAGTTCTGGAAACACCATATATTTT. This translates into CTSSPSSGNTIYF.

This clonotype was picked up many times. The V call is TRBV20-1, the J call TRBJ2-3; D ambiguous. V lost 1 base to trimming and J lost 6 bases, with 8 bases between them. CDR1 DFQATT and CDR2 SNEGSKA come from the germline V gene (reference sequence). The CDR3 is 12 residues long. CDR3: CSARAGSDTQYF. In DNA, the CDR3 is TGCAGTGCTAGAGCCGGGTCCGATACGCAGTATTTT.

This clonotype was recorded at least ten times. As DNA, the CDR3 is TGTGCCAGCAGCCCCTTTCTAAACACTGAAGCTTTCTTT. Protein product: CASSPFLNTEAFF. J is TRBJ1-1 and V is TRBV7-9; D uncertain. Trimming stripped 5 bases from V and 2 bases from J, with 9 bases between. Germline CDR1 SEHNR, CDR2 FQNEAQ (reference sequence). CDR3 size: 13 residues.

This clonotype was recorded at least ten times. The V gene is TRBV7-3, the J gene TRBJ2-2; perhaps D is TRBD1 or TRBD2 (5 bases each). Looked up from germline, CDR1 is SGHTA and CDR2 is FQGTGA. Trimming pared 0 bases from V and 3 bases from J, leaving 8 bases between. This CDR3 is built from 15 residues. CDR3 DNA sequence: TGTGCCAGCAGCTTAACTCCGGGGCACACCGGGGAGCTGTTTTTT. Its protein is CASSLTPGHTGELFF.

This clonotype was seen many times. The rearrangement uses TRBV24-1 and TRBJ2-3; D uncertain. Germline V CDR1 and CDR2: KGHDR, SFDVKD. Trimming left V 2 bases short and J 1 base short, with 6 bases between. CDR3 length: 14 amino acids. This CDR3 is CATSDSLRTDTQYF. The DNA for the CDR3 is TGTGCCACCAGTGATTCATTACGCACAGATACGCAGTATTTT.

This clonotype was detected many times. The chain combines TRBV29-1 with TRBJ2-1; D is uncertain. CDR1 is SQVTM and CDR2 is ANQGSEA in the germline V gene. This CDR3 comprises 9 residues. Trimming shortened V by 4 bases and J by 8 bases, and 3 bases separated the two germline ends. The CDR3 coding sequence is TGCAGCGTTGGCTATGAGCAGTTCTTC. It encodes CSVGYEQFF.

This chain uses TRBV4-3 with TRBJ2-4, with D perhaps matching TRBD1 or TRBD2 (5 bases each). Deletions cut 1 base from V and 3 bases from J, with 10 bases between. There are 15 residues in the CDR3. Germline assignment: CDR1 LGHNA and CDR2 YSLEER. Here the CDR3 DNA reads TGCGCCAGCAGCCAAGGGGGGTCAGACAAAAACATTCAGTACTTC. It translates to CASSQGGSDKNIQYF.

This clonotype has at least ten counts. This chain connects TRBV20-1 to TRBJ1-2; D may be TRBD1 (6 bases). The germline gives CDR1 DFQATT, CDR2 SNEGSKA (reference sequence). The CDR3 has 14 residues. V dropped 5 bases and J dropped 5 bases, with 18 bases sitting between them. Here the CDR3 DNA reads TGCAGTGCTGGGGTCGCCGGGGGCGGGTATGGCTACACCTTC. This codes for CSAGVAGGGYGYTF.

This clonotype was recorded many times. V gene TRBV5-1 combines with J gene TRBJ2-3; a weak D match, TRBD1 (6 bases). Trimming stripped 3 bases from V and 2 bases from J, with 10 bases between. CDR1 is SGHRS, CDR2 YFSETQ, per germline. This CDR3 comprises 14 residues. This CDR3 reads CASSSGQTTDTQYF. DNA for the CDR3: TGCGCCAGCAGCTCGGGACAAACCACAGATACGCAGTATTTT.

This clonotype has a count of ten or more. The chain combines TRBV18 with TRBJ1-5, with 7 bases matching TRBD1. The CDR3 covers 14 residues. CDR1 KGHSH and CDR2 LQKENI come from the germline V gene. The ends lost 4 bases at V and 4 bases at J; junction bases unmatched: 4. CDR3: CASSQGAVNQPQHF. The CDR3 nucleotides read TGTGCCAGCTCACAGGGGGCGGTGAATCAGCCCCAGCATTTT.

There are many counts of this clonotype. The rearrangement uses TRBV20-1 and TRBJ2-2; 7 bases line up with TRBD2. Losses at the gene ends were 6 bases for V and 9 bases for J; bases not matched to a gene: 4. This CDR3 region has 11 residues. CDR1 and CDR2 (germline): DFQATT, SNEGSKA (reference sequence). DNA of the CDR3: TGCAGTGCAGGGAGGGGCTGGGAGCTGTTTTTT. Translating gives CSAGRGWELFF.

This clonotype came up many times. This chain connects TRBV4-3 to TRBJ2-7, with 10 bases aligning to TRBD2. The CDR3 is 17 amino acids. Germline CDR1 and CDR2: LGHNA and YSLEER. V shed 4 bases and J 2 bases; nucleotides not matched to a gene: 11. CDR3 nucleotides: TGCGCCAGCAGCCCCGGACTAGCGGAGAAGTCAGCCTACGAGCAGTACTTC. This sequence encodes CASSPGLAEKSAYEQYF.